The clone carrying this T cell receptor beta chain was picked up many times. The antigen is not known. The unsorted libraries were prepared from 2 million PBMCs (stored at -80 C). The cDNA was generated by 5'RACE with 10-nucleotide random UMIs. Via MiXCR, TCRdb re-called the 5' RACE reads, giving one row per CDR3 protein. The data contain around 20,000 distinct CDR3 sequences, approximately 13% of them singletons. The sample originates from a study of neurological immune-mediated disorders. From germline, CDR1 is KGHDR and CDR2 SFDVKD. The V and J ends lost 2 bases and 4 bases, in that order; junction bases with no gene match: 9. The CDR3 sequence is 18 residues long. Study observations and caveats: CDR3 amino acid sequences of expanded clones were not shared across subjects, a result suggesting private repertoires in all groups.

This chain uses TRBV24-1 with TRBJ2-2, with 10 bases that match TRBD1. This TCR was recovered from a woman aged 55-69 years with HTLV-1-associated myelopathy (HAM/TSP). The specimen sequenced was PBMCs. The CDR3 is CATSDSADRGRVTGELFF. The DNA for the CDR3 is TGTGCCACCAGTGATTCCGCCGACAGGGGGCGCGTCACCGGGGAGCTGTTTTTT.